This T cell receptor (beta chain) was observed in a study of circulating and synovial CD4+ cells in juvenile arthritis. Study conclusions and caveats: The pathogenic-like versus bulk T cell difference escaped Vbeta family analysis.

As regards this clone: Antigen specificity is unknown.

Profiling relied on immunoSEQ multiplex PCR, and the TCRdb table lists in-frame clones only, not all of them. The sample records some 35,000 clones, nearly 97% being singletons. This clonotype was sampled from a human donor with juvenile idiopathic arthritis. The sequencing input was CD4+ T cells from blood.

The CDR3 DNA is TGTGCCAGCAGCTTGGATCTAGCGGGGGGGCCTTGGAACATTCAGTACTTC. Amino acid sequence: CASSLDLAGGPWNIQYF. This chain connects TRBV5-5 to TRBJ2-4; 12 bases agree with TRBD2. With 0 bases clipped from V and 7 bases from J, the junction kept 8 bases outside the gene matches. The CDR3 has 17 residues. The germline gives CDR1 SGHKS, CDR2 YYEKEE (reference sequence).